What follows are 10 T cell receptor beta chains derived from one specimen sequenced in a study of T cell responses to AZD1222 COVID-19 vaccine. Clones were sequenced by immunoSEQ multiplex PCR, and TCRdb holds only the in-frame ones, with some missing. The table lists around 150,000 clones, roughly nine tenths of them singletons. Sequencing was performed on peripheral blood, taken 28 days after the second AZD1222 dose. These receptors came from an adult who received the AZD1222 COVID-19 vaccine.

This clone was observed a few times. This rearrangement joins TRBV13 to TRBJ2-7, with 7 nucleotides matching TRBD1. CDR3 length: 15 residues. CDR1 is PRHDT and CDR2 is FYEKMQ in the germline V gene (reference sequence). V trimming: 2 bases; J trimming: 3 bases; junction bases outside the gene matches: 7. The CDR3 loop is CASSLRQGHGYEQYF. CDR3 coding DNA: TGTGCCAGCAGCTTAAGACAGGGCCACGGCTACGAGCAGTACTTC.

This sequence joins TRBV28 and TRBJ2-5; the D gene is possibly TRBD2 (6 bases). Germline loops: CDR1 MDHEN, CDR2 SYDVKM. V was cut by 5 bases and J by 1 base, with 14 bases left in between. This CDR3 is built from 15 residues. CDR3 sequence (DNA): TGTGCCAGCAGTAGAGGGGAGGCCGCCCAAGAGACCCAGTACTTC. Translation: CASSRGEAAQETQYF. The full variable domain, its missing parts supplied by reference TRBV28 and TRBJ2-5, is DVKVTQSSRYLVKRTGEKVFLECVQDMDHENMFWYRQDPGLGLRLIYFSYDVKMKEKGDIPEGYSVSREKKERFSLILESASTNQTSMYLCASSRGEAAQETQYFGPGTRLLVL.

The V gene is TRBV5-1, the J gene TRBJ1-2; no clear D. V was pared by 0 bases and J by 4 bases, with 13 bases between. The CDR3 is 15 amino acids. Per the germline V gene, CDR1 is SGHRS and CDR2 is YFSETQ. The DNA for the CDR3 is TGCGCCAGCAGCTTGGCGCAGGAGTTCGCCTATGGCTACACCTTC. It yields the protein CASSLAQEFAYGYTF. Filled out from reference TRBV5-1 and TRBJ1-2, the complete variable domain reads KAGVTQTPRYLIKTRGQQVTLSCSPISGHRSVSWYQQTPGQGLQFLFEYFSETQRNKGNFPGRFSGRQFSNSRSEMNVSTLELGDSALYLCASSLAQEFAYGYTFGSGTRLTVV.

V is TRBV27 and J is TRBJ2-3, with 12 bases lining up with TRBD2. From germline, CDR1 is MNHEY and CDR2 SMNVEV (reference sequence). Trimming removed 2 bases from V and 12 bases from J; junction bases left unmatched: 15. The CDR3 runs 17 residues. CDR3 sequence reads: CASSLKSLAGGFVSQYF. CDR3 sequence (DNA): TGTGCCAGCAGTTTAAAATCCCTAGCGGGAGGGTTTGTCTCTCAGTATTTT.

This sequence joins TRBV6-2 or TRBV6-3 and TRBJ1-1; D is undetermined. The germline V gene has CDR1 MNHEY and CDR2 SVGEGT. Trimming removed 0 bases from V and 7 bases from J, with 6 bases in between. The CDR3 loop spans 12 amino acids. CDR3 region: CASSYSGSEAFF. CDR3 DNA: TGTGCCAGCAGTTACTCGGGAAGTGAAGCTTTCTTT.

The chain combines TRBV18 with TRBJ1-2, with D uncertain. The CDR3 covers 16 residues. Per the germline V gene, CDR1 is KGHSH and CDR2 is LQKENI. Trimming removed 9 bases at V and 7 bases at J, with 27 bases between. For the CDR3, the DNA is TGTGCCAGTCACATCGAACATGCTTCCCTTCCGGTTGGCTACACCTTC. This translates into CASHIEHASLPVGYTF.

J is TRBJ2-3 and V is TRBV2, with 7 bases fitting TRBD1. The CDR3 runs to 14 residues. V was pared by 8 bases and J by 2 bases, with 7 bases of the junction left unmatched. CDR1 SNHLY and CDR2 FYNNEI come from the germline V gene. The CDR3 region is CASATGFTTDTQYF. The CDR3 nucleotides are TGTGCCAGCGCGACAGGGTTCACCACAGATACGCAGTATTTT.

This rearrangement joins TRBV14 to TRBJ2-7; 9 bases align to TRBD1. CDR3 length: 15 amino acids. With V trimmed by 5 bases and J by 4 bases, 9 bases remained unmatched. Germline V lookup: CDR1 SGHDN, CDR2 FVKESK. The DNA for the CDR3 is TGTGCCAGCAGCGAAGGGACAGGGCGACTTTACGAGCAGTACTTC. Residues: CASSEGTGRLYEQYF.

This chain joins TRBV28 and TRBJ2-3; perhaps TRBD2 as D (6 bases). This CDR3 region has 18 residues. The germline gives CDR1 MDHEN, CDR2 SYDVKM. The V end lost 6 bases, the J end lost 0 bases, and 22 bases lay between the germline ends. The DNA of the CDR3 is TGTGCCAGCAGCCTAGCCTTTAGCGGTTCCTTTAGCACAGATACGCAGTATTTT. This codes for CASSLAFSGSFSTDTQYF.

The DNA for the CDR3 is TGTGCCATCAGATACGACAGCAAGAACACTGAAGCTTTCTTT. The encoded protein is CAIRYDSKNTEAFF. V is TRBV10-3 and J is TRBJ1-1, with a possible D match to TRBD1 (5 bases). V lost 6 bases and J lost 1, with 12 bases in between. This CDR3 comprises 14 residues. Germline-derived CDR1 and CDR2 are ENHRY and SYGVKD.